This T cell receptor beta chain came from a study of T cell responses to AZD1222 COVID-19 vaccine. The study's findings and limits: The donor group comprised mostly white British people and more females; the analysis possibly underestimated clonal diversity.

Comment on this clone: Its cognate antigen is unknown.

The protocol was immunoSEQ multiplex PCR, while the TCRdb copy is restricted to in-frame clones and leaves out a portion. The table lists 150,000 to 180,000 clones, about 87% of them singletons, with less than 3.5% in the top ten. The TCR originated in an adult in good health. The sequencing used peripheral blood, collected on day 0 of AZD1222 vaccination.

The CDR3 spells CASSRLPASGYNEQFF. Written as DNA, the CDR3 is TGTGCCAGCAGCCGCCTCCCGGCTAGCGGGTACAATGAGCAGTTCTTC. V usage is TRBV6-2 or TRBV6-3 and J usage is TRBJ2-1; 8 positions agree with TRBD2. Looked up from germline, CDR1 is MNHEY and CDR2 is SVGEGT. Germline trimming cut 6 bases from V and 4 bases from J; bases unmatched to any gene: 11. The CDR3 extends over 16 amino acids.